The next 28 T cell receptor beta chains were all read from a single sample in a study of blood T cell repertoires in COVID-19. Sequenced by immunoSEQ multiplex PCR; TCRdb stores in-frame clones only, minus some. Here the sample spans approximately 240,000 clones, more than 60% being singletons. The material sequenced was peripheral blood. The receptors here all came from a woman in her thirties or forties with active or convalescent COVID-19.

The genes are TRBV5-1 and TRBJ1-1; D is undetermined. V was pared by 4 bases and J by 1 base, with 8 bases between. The CDR3 extends over 13 amino acids. CDR1 SGHRS and CDR2 YFSETQ come from the germline V gene. The CDR3 region is CASSRGENTEAFF. Written as DNA, the CDR3 is TGCGCCAGCAGCCGGGGAGAGAACACTGAAGCTTTCTTT. The whole variable domain, remainder taken from reference TRBV5-1 and TRBJ1-1, is KAGVTQTPRYLIKTRGQQVTLSCSPISGHRSVSWYQQTPGQGLQFLFEYFSETQRNKGNFPGRFSGRQFSNSRSEMNVSTLELGDSALYLCASSRGENTEAFFGQGTRLTVV.

The chain employs TRBV10-1 and TRBJ2-2; D perhaps matches TRBD2 (5 bases). V lost 8 bases and J 4 bases, leaving 11 bases between the germline ends. The CDR3 has 13 amino acids. From germline, CDR1 is WNHNN and CDR2 SYGVQD (reference sequence). In DNA form, the CDR3 reads TGCGCCAGCCAACTAGTTGGCACCGGGGAGCTGTTTTTT. This encodes CASQLVGTGELFF.

The CDR3 sequence: CAWNRGSPNEQFF. The DNA for the CDR3 is TGTGCCTGGAACCGGGGGAGCCCCAATGAGCAGTTCTTC. This chain uses TRBV30 with TRBJ2-1; perhaps TRBD2 as D (6 bases). This CDR3 has 13 amino acids. The V gene's germline CDR1 is GTSNPN and CDR2 SVGIG (reference sequence). V dropped 4 bases and J dropped 6 bases, with 13 bases sitting between them.

The chain combines TRBV6-4 with TRBJ2-7; 8 bases agree with TRBD1. The CDR3 covers 14 residues. CDR1 MRHNA and CDR2 SNTAGT come from the germline V gene. The J segment lost 2 bases and the V segment lost 8 bases, leaving 8 bases of the junction unmatched. The CDR3 sequence is CASAGQGSTYEQYV. In DNA, the CDR3 is TGTGCCAGCGCCGGACAGGGCTCGACCTACGAGCAGTACGTC.

The chain has TRBV7-2 and TRBJ2-1; the match to TRBD2 covers 13 bases. The J segment lost 12 bases and the V segment lost 1 base, leaving 12 bases of the junction unmatched. The CDR3 is 17 residues long. The germline CDR1 and CDR2 sequences are SGHTA and FQGNSA. CDR3 DNA sequence: TGTGCCAGCAGCTTAGAGAGCACTAGCGGGGGGGCCCTGAGGCAGTTCTTC. This gives the protein CASSLESTSGGALRQFF.

The chain carries TRBV24-1 and TRBJ1-2, with D possibly matching TRBD1 (5 bases). Germline loops: CDR1 KGHDR, CDR2 SFDVKD. The CDR3 covers 13 residues. Trimming left V 1 base short and J 6 bases short, with 8 bases between. The CDR3 is CATSDFGRDGYTF. In DNA form, the CDR3 reads TGTGCCACCAGTGATTTCGGCAGGGATGGCTACACCTTC.

The chain employs TRBV5-6 and TRBJ1-6; TRBD1 might be the D (5 bases). Germline V gene sequence: CDR1 SGHDT, CDR2 YYEEEE. Between the trimmed V and J ends, which lost 1 base and 9 bases, there was a span of 14 bases. The CDR3 has 15 amino acids. The DNA of the CDR3 is TGTGCCAGCAGCTTGTACCGGGGGTTATCTTCACCCCTCCACTTT. Translated: CASSLYRGLSSPLHF.

This chain links TRBV29-1 with TRBJ1-2; D is uncertain. V was trimmed by 4 bases and J by 8 bases, leaving 14 bases between them. The CDR3 contains 12 residues. In germline, CDR1 is SQVTM, CDR2 ANQGSEA. The CDR3 DNA reads as TGCAGCGTTGTGCAGTACCTTACAGGCTACACCTTC. Translated: CSVVQYLTGYTF.

The CDR3 here is CASSSQGGAPDTQYF. As DNA, the CDR3 is TGTGCCAGCAGCTCGCAAGGGGGGGCCCCAGATACGCAGTATTTT. The genes are TRBV7-2 and TRBJ2-3; maybe TRBD2 (7 bases). CDR3 length equals 15 residues. Germline CDR1 reads SGHTA; CDR2 reads FQGNSA. The V and J ends lost 4 bases and 4 bases respectively, with 15 bases between them.

The genes are TRBV5-4 and TRBJ2-7; 10 nucleotides agree with TRBD1. The V segment lost 4 bases and the J segment 2 bases; nucleotides outside the gene matches: 12. In germline, CDR1 is SGHNT, CDR2 YYREEE (reference sequence). The CDR3 is made up of 17 amino acids. DNA of the CDR3: TGTGCCAGCAGCGCTCTTGTGTCCGGGACAGGGGCCTACGAGCAGTACTTC. Its translation is CASSALVSGTGAYEQYF. The variable domain in full, with the rest retrieved from reference TRBV5-4 and TRBJ2-7, is ETGVTQSPTHLIKTRGQQVTLRCSSQSGHNTVSWYQQALGQGPQFIFQYYREEENGRGNFPPRFSGLQFPNYSSELNVNALELDDSALYLCASSALVSGTGAYEQYFGPGTRLTVT.

The chain is built from TRBV13 and TRBJ1-1; D remains unclear. There are 16 residues in the CDR3. The ends were cut back, 1 base at V and 4 bases at J, with 16 bases in the middle. CDR1 is PRHDT and CDR2 is FYEKMQ in the germline V gene (reference sequence). The DNA of the CDR3 is TGTGCCAGCAGCTTAGAGGCAGAGGGAGCCTTCACTGAAGCTTTCTTT. Translation: CASSLEAEGAFTEAFF.

This rearrangement joins TRBV10-2 to TRBJ1-1; D is uncertain. V was trimmed by 3 bases and J by 1 base, leaving 6 bases between them. The CDR3 loop spans 13 amino acids. Germline CDR1 is WSHSY and CDR2 is SAAADI. The CDR3 bases are TGCGCCAGCAGTGATCCTAGGAACACTGAAGCTTTCTTT. Its protein is CASSDPRNTEAFF.

The chain uses TRBV24-1 and TRBJ1-5; D is ambiguous. With 5 bases removed from V and 2 bases from J, the gap between germline ends came to 12 bases. Germline assignment: CDR1 KGHDR and CDR2 SFDVKD. The CDR3 runs to 15 residues. CDR3 protein: CATSGVEGGNQPQHF. The CDR3 DNA reads as TGTGCCACCAGTGGGGTAGAGGGAGGCAATCAGCCCCAGCATTTT.

This clone was seen only once. CDR3 region: CASSEAGGSGNTIYF. In DNA form, the CDR3 reads TGTGCCAGCAGTGAAGCCGGGGGCTCTGGAAACACCATATATTTT. The rearrangement joins TRBV2 to TRBJ1-3; possible D gene TRBD1, 5 bases. V gave up 0 bases and J gave up 0 bases, with 6 bases separating them. This CDR3 has 15 amino acids. From germline, CDR1 is SNHLY and CDR2 FYNNEI.

This clone showed up just once. The genes are TRBV29-1 and TRBJ2-5; no definite D call. This CDR3 has 12 amino acids. Trimming left V 1 base short and J 0 bases short, with 3 bases between. CDR1 and CDR2 from the germline V gene are SQVTM and ANQGSEA. The CDR3 spells CSVEGDQETQYF. In DNA form, the CDR3 reads TGCAGCGTTGAAGGCGACCAAGAGACCCAGTACTTC. Complete variable domain (other parts from reference TRBV29-1 and TRBJ2-5): SAVISQKPSRDICQRGTSLTIQCQVDSQVTMMFWYRQQPGQSLTLIATANQGSEATYESGFVIDKFPISRPNLTFSTLTVSNMSPEDSSIYLCSVEGDQETQYFGPGTRLLVL.

V is TRBV6-5 and J is TRBJ1-1; D uncertain. V lost 2 bases to trimming and J lost 3 bases, with 13 bases between them. Germline CDR1 reads MNHEY; CDR2 reads SVGAGI. The CDR3 has 15 amino acids. The CDR3, as DNA: TGTGCCAGCAGTTACCGTGCCGGGTGGTACACTGAAGCTTTCTTT. It codes for CASSYRAGWYTEAFF.

V and J are TRBV5-1 and TRBJ2-3, with 8 bases that match TRBD1. V lost 6 bases to trimming and J lost 4 bases; unmatched junction nucleotides: 4. This CDR3 is 13 amino acids long. Per germline, CDR1 SGHRS and CDR2 YFSETQ. In nucleotides, the CDR3 is TGCGCCAGCACCGACAGGGGATCAGATACGCAGTATTTT. Its translation is CASTDRGSDTQYF.

The gene calls are TRBV27 and TRBJ1-2; D ambiguous. CDR3 length: 15 residues. V shed 4 bases and J shed 4 bases, with 16 bases lying between them. The germline gives CDR1 MNHEY, CDR2 SMNVEV (reference sequence). The CDR3 DNA reads TGTGCCAGCAGTTCCGCGGGCAATGTGATCTATGGCTACACCTTC. It yields the protein CASSSAGNVIYGYTF.

This chain links TRBV3-1 (or the pseudogene TRBV3-2) with TRBJ2-5; D gene uncertain. The germline CDR1 and CDR2 sequences are LGHDT and YNNKEL (reference sequence). Trimming removed 6 bases from V and 1 base from J, with 9 bases in between. CDR3 size: 13 residues. The CDR3 protein is CASSLGTQETQYF. The CDR3 region has the DNA TGTGCCAGCAGTTTGGGCACCCAAGAGACCCAGTACTTC.

The rearrangement joins TRBV6-6 to TRBJ2-1, with D possibly being TRBD2 (6 bases). The germline V gene has CDR1 MNHNY and CDR2 SVGAGI (reference sequence). V dropped 0 bases and J dropped 3 bases, with 9 bases sitting between them. The length of the CDR3 is 15 residues. The CDR3 nucleotides are TGTGCCAGCAGTTACTCACGGGGGAACTACAATGAGCAGTTCTTC. This gives the protein CASSYSRGNYNEQFF.

This clone was counted once. The chain recombines TRBV5-1 with TRBJ2-1, with 10 positions matching TRBD2. Unmatched junction bases numbered 7, after V lost 0 bases and J lost 10 bases. The CDR3 contains 15 residues. Germline V gene data show CDR1 as SGHRS and CDR2 as YFSETQ. The CDR3 DNA reads as TGCGCCAGCAGCTTGGGCACTAGCGGGGAAGAGGAGCAGTTCTTC. Its protein is CASSLGTSGEEEQFF. The whole variable domain, remainder taken from reference TRBV5-1 and TRBJ2-1, is KAGVTQTPRYLIKTRGQQVTLSCSPISGHRSVSWYQQTPGQGLQFLFEYFSETQRNKGNFPGRFSGRQFSNSRSEMNVSTLELGDSALYLCASSLGTSGEEEQFFGPGTRLTVL.

The gene calls are TRBV11-2 and TRBJ2-1; a weak D match, TRBD2 (6 bases). This CDR3 has 16 residues. The V gene's germline CDR1 is SGHAT and CDR2 FQNNGV. The V end lost 1 base, the J end lost 0 bases, and 10 bases lay between the germline ends. CDR3 loop: CASSLATGSSYNEQFF. CDR3 DNA: TGTGCCAGCAGCTTAGCGACCGGGAGCTCCTACAATGAGCAGTTCTTC. The full variable domain, completed using reference TRBV11-2 and TRBJ2-1, is EAGVAQSPRYKIIEKRQSVAFWCNPISGHATLYWYQQILGQGPKLLIQFQNNGVVDDSQLPKDRFSAERLKGVDSTLKIQPAKLEDSAVYLCASSLATGSSYNEQFFGPGTRLTVL.

This chain uses TRBV6-1 with TRBJ1-3; D gene unclear. Trimming took 3 bases from V and 0 from J, leaving 6 bases between them. Germline V lookup: CDR1 MNHNS, CDR2 SASEGT. The CDR3 is 14 residues long. CDR3 bases: TGTGCCAGCAGTGAGGGCTACTCTGGAAACACCATATATTTT. Encoded protein: CASSEGYSGNTIYF.

The chain couples TRBV7-3 to TRBJ1-2; D is possibly TRBD1 (6 bases). CDR1 and CDR2 (germline): SGHTA, FQGTGA. The CDR3 totals 14 residues. V was shortened by 7 bases and J by 2 bases, with 14 bases between the two germline ends. The CDR3 nucleotides read TGTGCCAGCACCTCCCCGAGGGGGAACTATGGCTACACCTTC. It encodes CASTSPRGNYGYTF.

This clone has just a few counts. This rearrangement joins TRBV29-1 to TRBJ2-7, with TRBD1 matching over 9 bases. The ends lost 4 bases at V and 7 bases at J; junction bases unmatched: 8. The CDR3 consists of 13 residues. From germline, CDR1 is SQVTM and CDR2 ANQGSEA. CDR3 sequence (DNA): TGCAGCGTTGCCGGGACAGGGTCGGGAGAGCAGTACGTC. Protein sequence: CSVAGTGSGEQYV.

The sample holds a few counts of this clone. The chain uses TRBV7-9 and TRBJ1-4; no firm D call. The V gene lost 0 bases and the J gene lost 3 bases, with 11 bases spanning the gap. Germline V gives CDR1 SEHNR, CDR2 FQNEAQ (reference sequence). The CDR3 consists of 16 residues. The CDR3, as DNA: TGTGCCAGCAGCTTAGCGCCGGGGTGGGCTAATGAAAAACTGTTTTTT. Translation gives CASSLAPGWANEKLFF.

This clone was detected once. The V call is TRBV30, the J call TRBJ1-2; unclear D gene. Deletions cut 0 bases from V and 8 bases from J, with 13 bases between. Germline CDR1 is GTSNPN and CDR2 is SVGIG (reference sequence). The CDR3 has 13 residues. The CDR3 coding sequence is TGTGCCTGGAGTGTGGTAGTTGAGAGGGGCTACACCTTC. The encoded protein is CAWSVVVERGYTF.

This clone was seen more than once but under ten times. This sequence joins TRBV7-9 and TRBJ1-2; TRBD1 agrees at 8 bases. The V gene end was trimmed by 1 base and the J gene end by 1 base; junction bases not matched to a gene: 2. This CDR3 has 15 residues. CDR1 SEHNR and CDR2 FQNEAQ come from the germline V gene (reference sequence). In DNA form, the CDR3 reads TGTGCCAGCAGCTTAGACAGGGGGTATAACTATGGCTACACCTTC. Translation: CASSLDRGYNYGYTF.